These T cell receptor beta chains were read from a single sample in a study of early T cells in non-severe SARS-CoV-2 infection. TCRdb re-called the 5' RACE reads with MiXCR, one entry per CDR3 protein. The table has roughly 45,000 distinct CDR3 sequences, roughly 12% seen once. What was sequenced was whole blood. The receptors stem from an adult who was a healthcare worker with PCR-confirmed SARS-CoV-2 infection or an uninfected control (not recorded which). The CDR3 runs from the conserved cysteine through the conserved F or W. D genes are given only for firm matches. Size is omitted from some rows. Given values are once, few, many or a class for expanded clones.

J: TRBJ1-5; size: .; V: TRBV7-6; D: .; CDR3: CASSGDSNQPQHF; DNA: TGTGCCAGCAGCGGCGATTCCAATCAGCCCCAGCATTTT
J: TRBJ2-2; size: medium-sized; V: TRBV6-1; D: TRBD1; CDR3: CASTVGTGGAGGELFF; DNA: TGTGCCAGCACCGTGGGGACAGGGGGCGCCGGCGGGGAGCTGTTTTTT
J: TRBJ1-2; size: many; V: TRBV6-5; D: .; CDR3: CASSIGQGNGYTF; DNA: TGTGCCAGCAGCATCGGACAAGGAAATGGCTACACCTTC
J: TRBJ2-7; size: .; V: TRBV6-5; D: .; CDR3: CASSYVGIGSGSYEQYF; DNA: TGTGCCAGCAGTTACGTGGGTATAGGTAGCGGCTCCTACGAGCAGTACTTC
J: TRBJ2-5; size: few; V: TRBV11-2; D: .; CDR3: CASKELQETQYF; DNA: TGTGCCAGCAAGGAACTGCAAGAGACCCAGTACTTC
J: TRBJ2-5; size: many; V: TRBV6-2/TRBV6-3; D: .; CDR3: CASGRGETQYF; DNA: TGTGCCAGCGGAAGGGGAGAGACCCAGTACTTC
J: TRBJ2-1; size: many; V: TRBV19; D: TRBD2; CDR3: CASSILAGVNEQFF; DNA: TGTGCCAGTAGTATACTAGCGGGAGTTAATGAGCAGTTCTTC
J: TRBJ2-4; size: .; V: TRBV6-2/TRBV6-3; D: .; CDR3: CASSYSQIAKNIQYF; DNA: TGTGCCAGCAGTTACTCACAGATAGCCAAAAACATTCAGTACTTC
J: TRBJ2-3; size: many; V: TRBV6-2/TRBV6-3; D: TRBD2; CDR3: CASMDGGSGDTQYF; DNA: TGTGCCAGCATGGATGGCGGGAGTGGGGATACGCAGTATTTT
J: TRBJ1-5; size: many; V: TRBV28; D: .; CDR3: CASTSVGYSNQPQHF; DNA: TGTGCCAGCACCTCCGTCGGTTATAGCAATCAGCCCCAGCATTTT
J: TRBJ1-1; size: .; V: TRBV18; D: TRBD1; CDR3: CASSPDRVNTEAFF; DNA: TGTGCCAGCTCACCAGACAGGGTGAACACTGAAGCTTTCTTT
J: TRBJ2-3; size: many; V: TRBV7-2; D: TRBD2; CDR3: CASSISGVTDTQYF; DNA: TGTGCCAGCAGCATCAGCGGGGTCACAGATACGCAGTATTTT
J: TRBJ2-3; size: .; V: TRBV7-3; D: TRBD2; CDR3: CASSLNPGGPTDTQYF; DNA: TGTGCCAGCAGCTTAAATCCGGGAGGGCCCACAGATACGCAGTATTTT
J: TRBJ2-1; size: many; V: TRBV7-3; D: .; CDR3: CASSLMAASNEQFF; DNA: TGTGCCAGCAGCTTAATGGCTGCTTCTAATGAGCAGTTCTTC
J: TRBJ2-1; size: few; V: TRBV6-4; D: TRBD2; CDR3: CASRGGLVRHNEQFF; DNA: TGTGCCAGCAGGGGAGGACTAGTCCGTCATAATGAGCAGTTCTTC
J: TRBJ2-1; size: few; V: TRBV28; D: .; CDR3: CASSLPVNEQFF; DNA: TGTGCCAGCAGTTTACCAGTCAATGAGCAGTTCTTC
J: TRBJ2-1; size: many; V: TRBV29-1; D: .; CDR3: CSVVLENYYNEQFF; DNA: TGCAGCGTTGTGTTAGAAAACTACTACAATGAGCAGTTCTTC
J: TRBJ1-6; size: many; V: TRBV20-1; D: TRBD1; CDR3: CSAYRQGVVSPLHF; DNA: TGCAGTGCTTACCGACAGGGAGTAGTTTCACCCCTCCACTTT
J: TRBJ1-1; size: many; V: TRBV12-3/TRBV12-4; D: .; CDR3: CASSLGTEAFF; DNA: TGTGCCAGCAGTTTGGGCACTGAAGCTTTCTTT
J: TRBJ2-2; size: many; V: TRBV7-2; D: .; CDR3: CASSLKAPRNTGELFF; DNA: TGTGCCAGCAGCTTAAAGGCGCCCAGGAACACCGGGGAGCTGTTTTTT
J: TRBJ2-3; size: many; V: TRBV6-5; D: TRBD2; CDR3: CASTSSGRITDTQYF; DNA: TGTGCCAGCACGTCTAGCGGGAGGATCACAGATACGCAGTATTTT
J: TRBJ2-1; size: few; V: TRBV27; D: .; CDR3: CASSLIGGRSYNEQFF; DNA: TGTGCCAGCAGCCTAATAGGAGGACGGTCTTACAATGAGCAGTTCTTC
J: TRBJ2-3; size: many; V: TRBV7-2; D: TRBD2; CDR3: CASSLRGGVMDTQYF; DNA: TGTGCCAGCAGCTTACGGGGAGGGGTAATGGATACGCAGTATTTT
J: TRBJ2-7; size: many; V: TRBV20-1; D: .; CDR3: CSASRQATAYEQYF; DNA: TGCAGTGCTTCGAGACAGGCCACGGCCTACGAGCAGTACTTC
J: TRBJ1-6; size: many; V: TRBV7-8; D: TRBD1; CDR3: CASSLIGTGGSPLHF; DNA: TGTGCCAGCAGCTTAATTGGGACAGGGGGTTCACCCCTCCACTTT
J: TRBJ2-1; size: many; V: TRBV3-1; D: .; CDR3: CASSHTSGRVNEQFF; DNA: TGTGCCAGCAGCCATACCAGCGGGCGCGTCAATGAGCAGTTCTTC
J: TRBJ2-1; size: many; V: TRBV4-2; D: TRBD2; CDR3: CASSQERGLATYNEQFF; DNA: TGTGCCAGCAGCCAAGAGAGGGGACTAGCGACCTACAATGAGCAGTTCTTC
J: TRBJ1-1; size: many; V: TRBV6-5; D: .; CDR3: CASSSTGQTEAFF; DNA: TGTGCCAGCAGTAGTACAGGGCAAACTGAAGCTTTCTTT
J: TRBJ2-4; size: many; V: TRBV12-2; D: .; CDR3: CASRLDRLALFLRNIQYF; DNA: TGTGCAAGTCGCTTAGACAGACTAGCTCTCTTCCTTCGGAACATTCAGTACTTC
J: TRBJ1-6; size: few; V: TRBV10-2; D: .; CDR3: CASSETAGPYNSPLHF; DNA: TGCGCCAGCAGTGAGACCGCAGGGCCCTATAATTCACCCCTCCACTTT
J: TRBJ2-2; size: many; V: TRBV29-1; D: .; CDR3: CSVTILGNTGELFF; DNA: TGCAGCGTTACCATATTAGGGAACACCGGGGAGCTGTTTTTT
J: TRBJ1-6; size: .; V: TRBV11-2; D: TRBD1; CDR3: CASSSDRGHGSPLHF; DNA: TGTGCCAGCAGCTCCGACAGGGGGCATGGATCACCCCTCCACTTT
J: TRBJ2-4; size: many; V: TRBV5-1; D: .; CDR3: CASSSVDGAKNIQYF; DNA: TGCGCCAGCAGCTCTGTTGACGGAGCCAAAAACATTCAGTACTTC
J: TRBJ1-4; size: few; V: TRBV3-1; D: TRBD1; CDR3: CASSRQGREKLFF; DNA: TGTGCCAGCAGCCGACAGGGTAGGGAAAAACTGTTTTTT
J: TRBJ2-1; size: many; V: TRBV29-1; D: .; CDR3: CSVVRSSDEQFF; DNA: TGCAGCGTTGTACGGAGCTCGGATGAGCAGTTCTTC
J: TRBJ2-3; size: .; V: TRBV29-1; D: .; CDR3: CSVWRGGGQHSTDTQYF; DNA: TGCAGCGTCTGGCGTGGGGGGGGACAGCATTCCACAGATACGCAGTATTTT
J: TRBJ2-5; size: .; V: TRBV7-3; D: .; CDR3: CASSLRRGLQETQYF; DNA: TGTGCCAGCAGCTTAAGGCGTGGCCTCCAAGAGACCCAGTACTTC
J: TRBJ1-4; size: few; V: TRBV20-1; D: .; CDR3: CSASGGTASNEKLFF; DNA: TGCAGTGCTAGCGGGGGGACGGCGTCTAATGAAAAACTGTTTTTT
J: TRBJ1-2; size: many; V: TRBV2; D: TRBD1; CDR3: CASSRTGDGYTF; DNA: TGTGCCAGCAGTCGGACAGGGGATGGCTACACCTTC
J: TRBJ2-2; size: many; V: TRBV12-3/TRBV12-4; D: .; CDR3: CASSPISTSSHTGELFF; DNA: TGTGCCAGCAGCCCGATCTCAACTAGCTCTCACACCGGGGAGCTGTTTTTT
J: TRBJ2-3; size: .; V: TRBV28; D: .; CDR3: CASTLDRDTQYF; DNA: TGTGCCAGCACCCTCGACCGGGATACGCAGTATTTT
J: TRBJ2-6; size: .; V: TRBV7-2; D: .; CDR3: CASSLGSVAGANVLTF; DNA: TGTGCCAGCAGCTTAGGTTCGGTGGCTGGGGCCAACGTCCTGACTTTC
J: TRBJ2-3; size: few; V: TRBV29-1; D: TRBD2; CDR3: CSAQGLAGGSTDTQYF; DNA: TGCAGCGCCCAGGGACTAGCGGGAGGGTCCACAGATACGCAGTATTTT
J: TRBJ2-7; size: few; V: TRBV12-3/TRBV12-4; D: .; CDR3: CASSAVGPTTYEQYF; DNA: TGTGCCAGCAGCGCCGTGGGACCGACTACTTACGAGCAGTACTTC
J: TRBJ2-6; size: .; V: TRBV5-1; D: .; CDR3: CASSPDPSGANVLTF; DNA: TGCGCCAGCAGCCCTGACCCCTCTGGGGCCAACGTCCTGACTTTC
J: TRBJ2-1; size: many; V: TRBV29-1; D: TRBD2; CDR3: CSVSSGSHNEQFF; DNA: TGCAGCGTTTCCAGCGGGAGCCACAATGAGCAGTTCTTC
J: TRBJ2-7; size: .; V: TRBV28; D: .; CDR3: CASRGHTGTYEQYF; DNA: TGTGCCAGCAGGGGACACACAGGGACCTACGAGCAGTACTTC
J: TRBJ2-3; size: many; V: TRBV20-1; D: .; CDR3: CSAPGGTPMTDTQYF; DNA: TGCAGTGCGCCCGGAGGGACCCCTATGACAGATACGCAGTATTTT
J: TRBJ2-2; size: .; V: TRBV3-1; D: .; CDR3: CASSQEGVSGELFF; DNA: TGTGCCAGCAGCCAAGAAGGCGTTTCCGGGGAGCTGTTTTTT
J: TRBJ1-1; size: few; V: TRBV28; D: .; CDR3: CASSFGHRSEAFF; DNA: TGTGCCAGCAGTTTTGGCCACAGGAGTGAAGCTTTCTTT
J: TRBJ2-1; size: many; V: TRBV2; D: TRBD2; CDR3: CASSETSGNNEQFF; DNA: TGTGCCAGCAGTGAAACTAGCGGGAACAATGAGCAGTTCTTC
J: TRBJ1-6; size: many; V: TRBV12-3/TRBV12-4; D: .; CDR3: CASSLATGNLNSPLHF; DNA: TGTGCCAGCAGTTTAGCGACAGGCAATCTTAATTCACCCCTCCACTTT
J: TRBJ1-2; size: many; V: TRBV9; D: .; CDR3: CASSVGVGASWNGYTF; DNA: TGTGCCAGCAGCGTAGGTGTGGGAGCGTCCTGGAATGGCTACACCTTC
J: TRBJ1-5; size: many; V: TRBV9; D: .; CDR3: CASSVDYSNQPQHF; DNA: TGTGCCAGCAGCGTAGATTATAGCAATCAGCCCCAGCATTTT
J: TRBJ2-2; size: many; V: TRBV6-2/TRBV6-3; D: .; CDR3: CASKNDGGTGELFF; DNA: TGTGCCAGCAAAAATGACGGGGGCACCGGGGAGCTGTTTTTT
J: TRBJ1-5; size: many; V: TRBV29-1; D: .; CDR3: CSVVAGSNQPQHF; DNA: TGCAGCGTTGTAGCGGGCAGCAATCAGCCCCAGCATTTT
J: TRBJ1-4; size: many; V: TRBV7-9; D: .; CDR3: CASSFQGSEKLFF; DNA: TGTGCCAGCAGCTTCCAGGGGTCGGAAAAACTGTTTTTT
J: TRBJ1-1; size: many; V: TRBV4-2; D: .; CDR3: CASSQGGSDTEAFF; DNA: TGTGCCAGCAGCCAAGGAGGGTCGGACACTGAAGCTTTCTTT
J: TRBJ2-3; size: few; V: TRBV2; D: .; CDR3: CASDSSRGDTQYF; DNA: TGTGCCAGCGACTCCTCGAGGGGAGATACGCAGTATTTT